The entry below gives a single T cell receptor (beta chain) sequence along with its context. Its antigen is still unknown. Trimming shortened V by 4 bases and J by 2 bases, and 11 bases separated the two germline ends. Germline values: CDR1 DFQATT, CDR2 SNEGSKA (reference sequence). There are 14 residues in the CDR3. The data originate from a study of T cells in Graves' hyperthyroidism and ophthalmopathy. Study-level results: The model anticipated ophthalmopathy a median approximately 6.5 months pre-onset. Among thyroid clonotypes expanded above 0.001, most also appeared in blood.

Amplified TCR beta CDR3 regions derived from RNA transcripts. TCR CDR3 regions were first amplified by RT-PCR with HTBI primers. One entry per CDR3 protein, called by TCRdb with MiXCR from the multiplex PCR reads. There are over 700,000 distinct CDR3 sequences in the sample; around a third occur only once, and around 29% lies in the top ten. Uncontrolled infection, other autoimmune disease, pregnancy and lactation each barred patients from inclusion. Diagnosis rested on symptoms, serum thyroxine and TRAb, thyroid ultrasound, and orbital computed tomography. The chain is built from TRBV20-1 and TRBJ2-2, with D possibly being TRBD1 (6 bases). This sequence was found in a woman between 40 and 50 years old with Graves' hyperthyroidism. Material: blood. The CDR3 DNA reads TGCAGTGCTATGGGACACCTAAACACCGGGGAGCTGTTTTTT. It is translated as CSAMGHLNTGELFF.